This is a list of T cell receptor beta chains from one sample in a study of PD-1 blockade in mismatch repair-deficient tumors. TCRdb's copy holds only in-frame clones and misses some; the assay was immunoSEQ multiplex PCR. The data show tens of thousands of clones, with approximately 80% seen just once and 3% to 3.5% held by the top ten. The sequencing used peripheral blood, collected 4 weeks after starting pembrolizumab. These receptors originate from an adult with mismatch repair-deficient cancer. The CDR3 runs from the conserved cysteine through the conserved F or W. D genes are given only for firm matches. For some rows the clone size is stated as once, few or many, or as a class when expanded; others skip it.

>TRBJ2-7|.|TRBV6-5|.
TGTGCCAGCAGTTACTCGACGGGGACTGGCACCTACGAGCAGTACTTC
CASSYSTGTGTYEQYF
>TRBJ1-2|.|TRBV15|.
TGTGCCACCAGCAGAGATAGTCAGCTCGACTACACCTTC
CATSRDSQLDYTF
>TRBJ2-7|.|TRBV11-2|.
TGTGCCAGCAGCTCGGACACCGTAACCTACGAGCAGTACTTC
CASSSDTVTYEQYF
>TRBJ2-1|.|TRBV11-3|.
TGTGCCAGCAGCTGGACTTACAGCTCCTACAATGAGCAGTTCTTC
CASSWTYSSYNEQFF
>TRBJ1-2|few|TRBV20-1|.
TGCAGTGCCGCTCCAAAGAAGGGCTACACCTTC
CSAAPKKGYTF
>TRBJ2-1|.|TRBV7-3|.
TGTGCCAGCAGCTCCGGACAGAGGAGCAATGAGCAGTTCTTC
CASSSGQRSNEQFF
>TRBJ1-5|.|TRBV19|TRBD1
TGTGCCAGTACCCCAGGGGGGAGGATGAGACAGCCCCAGCATTTT
CASTPGGRMRQPQHF
>TRBJ2-2|.|TRBV4-1|TRBD2
TGCGCCAGCAGCTCCGAGAGGCTAGCGGGCGGGGAGCTGTTTTTT
CASSSERLAGGELFF
>TRBJ2-5|.|TRBV5-1|TRBD1
TGCGCCAGCAGCTTGATGGGCACAGACAGGGAAGAGACCCAGTACTTC
CASSLMGTDREETQYF
>TRBJ2-1|.|TRBV9|TRBD2
TGTGCCAGCAGCGTAGTTAGCGGGAGGGTCAATGAGCAGTTCTTC
CASSVVSGRVNEQFF
>TRBJ2-1|.|TRBV6-1|TRBD2
TGTGCCAGCAGGTATAGCGGGAATGGTCATCAGTTCTTC
CASRYSGNGHQFF
>TRBJ1-2|.|TRBV5-1|.
TGCGCCAGCAGCTTGAAAGAGTTTTATGGCTACACCTTC
CASSLKEFYGYTF
>TRBJ1-5|.|TRBV2|.
TGTGCCAGCACCGCTACAGGGCTCTCCGGTCAGCCCCAGCATTTT
CASTATGLSGQPQHF
>TRBJ2-6|.|TRBV7-6|.
TGTGCCAGCAGCTTAGGACAATTCTCTGGGGCCAACGTCCTGACTTTC
CASSLGQFSGANVLTF
>TRBJ2-7|.|TRBV11-3|.
TGTGCCAGCAGTGGACAGATCGACGAGCAGTACTTC
CASSGQIDEQYF
>TRBJ2-3|.|TRBV7-2|.
TGTGCCAGCAGCTTAGTGGATACGCAGTATTTT
CASSLVDTQYF
>TRBJ2-5|.|TRBV2|.
TGTGCCAGCAGTGGACTCGGGCAAGAGACCCAGTACTTC
CASSGLGQETQYF
>TRBJ2-7|.|TRBV4-1|.
TGCGCCAGCAGCCAAGGACTGGGCGAGCAGTACTTC
CASSQGLGEQYF
>TRBJ2-2|medium-sized|TRBV4-1|.
TGCGCCAGCAGCCCCACTAGCTTCAACACCGGGGAGCTGTTTTTT
CASSPTSFNTGELFF
>TRBJ1-4|.|TRBV7-6|.
TGTGCCAGCAGCTCTCAGATGAGTAATGAAAAACTGTTTTTT
CASSSQMSNEKLFF
>TRBJ2-4|.|TRBV9|.
TGTGCCAGCAGCCCCCCGACAGGGGAGGGGAAAAACATTCAGTACTTC
CASSPPTGEGKNIQYF
>TRBJ2-7|.|TRBV14|.
TGTGCCAGCAGCCGATCGACTGACTACGAGCAGTACTTC
CASSRSTDYEQYF
>TRBJ1-2|.|TRBV6-1|TRBD1
TGTGCCAGCAGCGCACAGGGGGAGGGCTACACCTTC
CASSAQGEGYTF
>TRBJ1-2|few|TRBV29-1|TRBD1
TGCAGCGTTGGAGGGGGCGCTTGGTATGGCTACACCTTC
CSVGGGAWYGYTF
>TRBJ1-4|.|TRBV6-4|TRBD1
TGTGCCAGCAGTGAAACAGGGGGCGAGGGTGAAAAACTGTTTTTT
CASSETGGEGEKLFF
>TRBJ2-7|.|TRBV12-5|TRBD2
TGTGCTACCCAAGCTAGCGGGGGCTCCTACGAGCAGTACTTC
CATQASGGSYEQYF
>TRBJ1-4|.|TRBV30|TRBD1
TGTGCCTGGAGTGCCGTAACAGGGGGGGCTAATGAAAAACTGTTTTTT
CAWSAVTGGANEKLFF
>TRBJ2-5|once|TRBV11-2|.
TGTGCCAGCAGCCCTGGCCAACTTGGGAGAGAGACCCAGTACTTC
CASSPGQLGRETQYF
>TRBJ2-7|.|TRBV9|.
TGTGCCAGCAGCGTAGCGGGGCCCTACGAGCAGTACTTC
CASSVAGPYEQYF
>TRBJ2-7|.|TRBV12-5|TRBD1
TGTGCTAGTGGTTTGACCCCCAGACAGGGGTACGAGCAGTACTTC
CASGLTPRQGYEQYF
>TRBJ2-1|.|TRBV7-6|.
TGTGCCAGCAGCGTGGGGAATCTGGGGCAGTTCTTC
CASSVGNLGQFF
>TRBJ2-7|.|TRBV19|TRBD2
TGTGCCAGTAGTGGGGAGACTAGCGGGAGTTACGAGCAGTACTTC
CASSGETSGSYEQYF
>TRBJ2-1|.|TRBV25-1|TRBD2
TGTGCCAGCACCGGGACTAGAGATTACAATGAGCAGTTCTTC
CASTGTRDYNEQFF
>TRBJ2-7|once|TRBV6-1|.
TGTGCCAGCAGTCCCCGTCGGGAGCAGTACTTC
CASSPRREQYF
>TRBJ1-1|few|TRBV5-6|.
TGTGCCAGCAGCTTGGTTCAAAGAAACACTGAAGCTTTCTTT
CASSLVQRNTEAFF
>TRBJ1-1|.|TRBV4-3|.
TGCGCCAGCAGCCGAGAGGGAAACACTGAAGCTTTCTTT
CASSREGNTEAFF
>TRBJ2-1|.|TRBV11-3|.
TGTGCCAGCAGCCCCCGGGACGGTTACAATGAGCAGTTCTTC
CASSPRDGYNEQFF
>TRBJ2-5|.|TRBV2|.
TGTGCCAGCAGATACAGGGACCAAGAGACCCAGTACTTC
CASRYRDQETQYF
>TRBJ1-3|.|TRBV5-1|.
TGCGCCAGCACCATCGACGGGAGATCTTCTGGAAACACCATATATTTT
CASTIDGRSSGNTIYF
>TRBJ2-7|.|TRBV6-1|.
TGTGCCAGCAGTGAATCCGGGATAGGATTCTACGAGCAGTACTTC
CASSESGIGFYEQYF
>TRBJ2-1|once|TRBV7-8|.
TGTGCCAGCAGCTCCGGGACCTCGAGGGATGAGCAGTTCTTC
CASSSGTSRDEQFF
>TRBJ1-1|few|TRBV5-5|TRBD1
TGTGCCAGCAGCTTGGAACAGGGGGCGCTTGGAGCTTTCTTT
CASSLEQGALGAFF
>TRBJ2-1|once|TRBV9|.
TGTGCCAGCAGCCCGTCTGGGACTGACAACAATGAGCAGTTCTTC
CASSPSGTDNNEQFF
>TRBJ2-1|once|TRBV7-7|.
TGTGCTAGCAGCTTATTCTTCTCTGGGCTAGACTCCTACAATGAGCAGTTCTTC
CASSLFFSGLDSYNEQFF
>TRBJ2-1|once|TRBV12-5|TRBD2
TGTGCTAGTGGTAGTCTAGCGGGACCTTCCCCTTACAATGAGCAGTTCTTC
CASGSLAGPSPYNEQFF
>TRBJ1-2|.|TRBV16|.
TGTGCCAGCAGCCAAGCACAGGCCGGCGGCTACACCTTC
CASSQAQAGGYTF
>TRBJ1-1|.|TRBV30|.
TGTGCCTGGATCGGTGAGGGAGTAATGAACACTGAAGCTTTCTTT
CAWIGEGVMNTEAFF
>TRBJ2-1|.|TRBV27|.
TGTGCCAGCAGTTTAGTCGAGAGCTCCTACAATGAGCAGTTCTTC
CASSLVESSYNEQFF
>TRBJ1-1|.|TRBV5-1|.
TGCGCCAGCAGCTTGGGGGGGGGCGGAAGGTCTGAAGCTTTCTTT
CASSLGGGGRSEAFF
>TRBJ2-1|.|TRBV7-2|.
TGTGCCAGCAGCTTCCGGGAAAGTCGTAATGAGCAGTTCTTC
CASSFRESRNEQFF
>TRBJ2-6|.|TRBV5-1|.
TGCGCCAGCAGCTTGGGAGGCCTAACTGGGGCCAACGTCCTGACTTTC
CASSLGGLTGANVLTF
>TRBJ2-7|.|TRBV5-1|.
TGCGCCAGCAGCTTGGCCGGGGAGTCAGCCTACGAGCAGTACTTC
CASSLAGESAYEQYF
>TRBJ1-2|once|TRBV19|.
TGTGCCAGTAGTATCGCGAAGGAAAACACCTTC
CASSIAKENTF
>TRBJ1-4|.|TRBV4-3|TRBD1
TGCGCCAGCAGCCAAGATAGAGACAGGGGAGGGAGAGAAAAACTGTTTTTT
CASSQDRDRGGREKLFF
>TRBJ1-1|.|TRBV7-9|.
TGTGCCAGCAGCCTACTTGGGAAAACTGAAGCTTTCTTT
CASSLLGKTEAFF
>TRBJ2-1|few|TRBV19|.
TGTGCCACCGAACTCGGGAGCGGAACCTACAATGAGCAGTTCTTC
CATELGSGTYNEQFF
>TRBJ1-4|.|TRBV5-4|.
TGTGCCAGCAGCTTGACAATAACTAATGAAAAACTGTTTTTT
CASSLTITNEKLFF
>TRBJ2-3|few|TRBV30|.
TGTGCCTGGAGTGAGGGGACCCCAGATACGCAGTATTTT
CAWSEGTPDTQYF